This T cell receptor (beta chain) was identified during a study of T cells in localized non-small cell lung cancer. Study findings and constraints: A median of around 60 clones ranked among the top 100 in tumor appeared in adjacent lung. Exceeding tumor, uninvolved adjacent lung had the highest T cell clonality.

This CDR3 is built from 12 residues. CDR1 is MNHEY, CDR2 SVGAGI, per germline. With respect to this clone: Its antigen is undetermined. The junction does not match germline at one end; this may be a read error.

This table comes from immunoSEQ multiplex PCR, and its TCRdb copy is limited to in-frame clones, with some not included. Of over 45,000 clones in the sample, around nine tenths were seen once. This receptor was obtained from a female donor with stage II lung adenocarcinoma. This sample comprised PBMCs, obtained before any cancer treatment. The chain uses TRBV6-5 and TRBJ1-2; the D gene is possibly TRBD1 (5 bases). DNA of the CDR3: TGTGCCACCCAAGTTATTGGGGGAACGGCCTCCTTC. Translation: CATQVIGGTASF.